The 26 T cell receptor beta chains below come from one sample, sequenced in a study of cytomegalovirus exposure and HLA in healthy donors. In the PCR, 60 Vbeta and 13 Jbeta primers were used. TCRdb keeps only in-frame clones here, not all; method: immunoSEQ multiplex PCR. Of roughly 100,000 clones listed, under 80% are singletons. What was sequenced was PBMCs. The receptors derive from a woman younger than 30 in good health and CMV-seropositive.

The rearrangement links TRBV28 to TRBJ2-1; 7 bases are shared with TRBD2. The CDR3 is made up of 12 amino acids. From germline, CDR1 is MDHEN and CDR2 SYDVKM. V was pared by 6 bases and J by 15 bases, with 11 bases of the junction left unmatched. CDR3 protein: CASRGAGEGVFF. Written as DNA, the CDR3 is TGTGCCAGCAGAGGAGCTGGGGAGGGAGTGTTCTTC.

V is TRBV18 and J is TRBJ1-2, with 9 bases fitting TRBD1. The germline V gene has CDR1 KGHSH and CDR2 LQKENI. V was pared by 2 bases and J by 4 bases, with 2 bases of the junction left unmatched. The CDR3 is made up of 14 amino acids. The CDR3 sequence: CASSPRQGGYGYTF. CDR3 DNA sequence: TGTGCCAGCTCACCAAGACAGGGGGGCTATGGCTACACCTTC.

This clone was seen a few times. CDR3 residues: CASSRGLAGGETQYF. Here the CDR3 DNA reads TGTGCCAGTAGTAGGGGACTAGCGGGAGGTGAGACCCAGTACTTC. The chain employs TRBV19 and TRBJ2-5; 15 positions agree with TRBD2. CDR1 is LNHDA and CDR2 is SQIVND in the germline V gene (reference sequence). The junction had 2 bases not matched to a gene; V was cut back by 4 bases and J by 5 bases. There are 15 residues in the CDR3.

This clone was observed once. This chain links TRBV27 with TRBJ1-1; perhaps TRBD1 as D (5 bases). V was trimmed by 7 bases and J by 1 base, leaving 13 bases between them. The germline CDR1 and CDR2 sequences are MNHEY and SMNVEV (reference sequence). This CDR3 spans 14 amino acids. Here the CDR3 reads CASIPTDRNTEAFF. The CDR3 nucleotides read TGTGCCAGCATCCCTACCGACAGGAACACTGAAGCTTTCTTT.

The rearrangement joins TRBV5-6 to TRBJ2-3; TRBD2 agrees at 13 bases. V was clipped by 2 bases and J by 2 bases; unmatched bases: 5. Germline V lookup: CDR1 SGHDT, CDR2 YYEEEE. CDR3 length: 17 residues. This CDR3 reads CASSLRLAGGHTDTQYF. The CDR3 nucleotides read TGTGCCAGCAGCTTACGACTAGCGGGGGGACACACAGATACGCAGTATTTT.

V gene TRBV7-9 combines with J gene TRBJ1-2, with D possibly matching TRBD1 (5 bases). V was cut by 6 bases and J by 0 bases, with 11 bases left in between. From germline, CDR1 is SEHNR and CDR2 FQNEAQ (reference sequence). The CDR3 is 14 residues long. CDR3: CASSLQATNYGYTF. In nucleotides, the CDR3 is TGTGCCAGCAGTTTACAGGCCACTAACTATGGCTACACCTTC.

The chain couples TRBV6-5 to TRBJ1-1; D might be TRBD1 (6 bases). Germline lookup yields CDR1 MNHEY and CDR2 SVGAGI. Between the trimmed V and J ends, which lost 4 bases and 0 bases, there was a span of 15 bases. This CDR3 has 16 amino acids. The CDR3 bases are TGTGCCAGCAGTTCCCGGACAGTTACCATGAACACTGAAGCTTTCTTT. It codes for CASSSRTVTMNTEAFF.

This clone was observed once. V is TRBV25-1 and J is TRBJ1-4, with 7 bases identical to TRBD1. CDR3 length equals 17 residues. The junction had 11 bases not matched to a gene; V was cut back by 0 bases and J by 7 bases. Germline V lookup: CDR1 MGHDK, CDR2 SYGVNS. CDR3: CASSEYKTDRETEKLFF. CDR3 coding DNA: TGTGCCAGCAGTGAATACAAAACCGACAGGGAGACTGAAAAACTGTTTTTT.

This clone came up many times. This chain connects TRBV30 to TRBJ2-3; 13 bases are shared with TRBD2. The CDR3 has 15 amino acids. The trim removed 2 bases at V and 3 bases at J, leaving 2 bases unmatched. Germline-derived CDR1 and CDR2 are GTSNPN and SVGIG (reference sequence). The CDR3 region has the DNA TGTGCCTGGAGTCCGACTAGCGGGAGGACAGATACGCAGTATTTT. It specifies CAWSPTSGRTDTQYF. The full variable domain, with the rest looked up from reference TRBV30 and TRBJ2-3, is SQTIHQWPATLVQPVGSPLSLECTVEGTSNPNLYWYRQAAGRGLQLLFYSVGIGQISSEVPQNLSASRPQDRQFILSSKKLLLSDSGFYLCAWSPTSGRTDTQYFGPGTRLTVL.

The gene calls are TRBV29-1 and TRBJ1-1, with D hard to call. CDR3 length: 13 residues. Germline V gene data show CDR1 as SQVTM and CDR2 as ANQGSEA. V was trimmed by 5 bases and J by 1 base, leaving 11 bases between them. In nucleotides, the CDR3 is TGCAGCGTTCGAGGGTCTCCGAACACTGAAGCTTTCTTT. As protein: CSVRGSPNTEAFF.

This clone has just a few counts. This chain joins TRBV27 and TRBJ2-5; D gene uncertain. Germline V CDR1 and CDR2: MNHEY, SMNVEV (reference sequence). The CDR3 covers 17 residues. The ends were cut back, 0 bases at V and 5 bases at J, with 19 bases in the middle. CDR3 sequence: CASSLSRPTRLGETQYF. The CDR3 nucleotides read TGTGCCAGCAGTTTATCGAGACCGACGCGGTTAGGTGAGACCCAGTACTTC.

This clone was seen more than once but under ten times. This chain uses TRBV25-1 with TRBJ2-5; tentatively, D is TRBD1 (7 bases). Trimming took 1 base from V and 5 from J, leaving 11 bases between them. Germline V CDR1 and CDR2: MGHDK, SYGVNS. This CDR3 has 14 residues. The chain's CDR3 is CASSESTGRETQYF. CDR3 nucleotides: TGTGCCAGCAGTGAATCGACAGGGAGGGAGACCCAGTACTTC.

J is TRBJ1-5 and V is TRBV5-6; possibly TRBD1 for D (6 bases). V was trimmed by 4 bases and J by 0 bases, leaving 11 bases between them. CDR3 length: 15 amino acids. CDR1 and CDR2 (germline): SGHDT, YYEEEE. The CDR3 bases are TGTGCCAGCAGCCTGGGACATTATAGCAATCAGCCCCAGCATTTT. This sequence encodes CASSLGHYSNQPQHF.

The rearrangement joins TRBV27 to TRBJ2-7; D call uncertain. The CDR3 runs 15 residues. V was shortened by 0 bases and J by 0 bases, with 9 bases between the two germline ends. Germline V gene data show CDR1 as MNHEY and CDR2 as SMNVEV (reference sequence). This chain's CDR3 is CASSLSSLASYEQYF. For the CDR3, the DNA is TGTGCCAGCAGTTTATCGAGTTTAGCCTCCTACGAGCAGTACTTC.

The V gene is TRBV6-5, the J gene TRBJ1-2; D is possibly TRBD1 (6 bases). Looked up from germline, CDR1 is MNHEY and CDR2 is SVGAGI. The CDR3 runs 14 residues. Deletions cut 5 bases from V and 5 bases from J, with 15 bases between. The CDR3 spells CASSGRTVLYGYTF. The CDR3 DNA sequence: TGTGCCAGCAGTGGCCGGACAGTCCTTTATGGCTACACCTTC.

The DNA for the CDR3 is TGTGCCAGTAGTATAGGGGAGTGGACAGGGGCTCGCGGTGGCTACACCTTC. Protein product: CASSIGEWTGARGGYTF. The V and J genes are TRBV19 and TRBJ1-2, with 9 bases matching TRBD1. With 1 base clipped from V and 7 bases from J, the junction kept 13 bases outside the gene matches. Germline V gene data show CDR1 as LNHDA and CDR2 as SQIVND (reference sequence). The CDR3 is 17 amino acids.

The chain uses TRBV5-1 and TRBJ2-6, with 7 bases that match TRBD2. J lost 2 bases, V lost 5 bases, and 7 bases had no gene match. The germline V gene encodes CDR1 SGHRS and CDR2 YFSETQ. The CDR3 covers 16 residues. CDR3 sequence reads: CASRGGSYAGANVLTF. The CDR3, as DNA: TGCGCCAGCAGGGGAGGGTCTTACGCTGGGGCCAACGTCCTGACTTTC.

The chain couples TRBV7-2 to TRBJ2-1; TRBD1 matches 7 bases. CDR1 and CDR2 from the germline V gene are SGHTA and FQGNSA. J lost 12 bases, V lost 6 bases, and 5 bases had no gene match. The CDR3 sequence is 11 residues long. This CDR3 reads CASRSGTVQFF. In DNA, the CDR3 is TGTGCCAGCAGATCTGGGACAGTGCAGTTCTTC.

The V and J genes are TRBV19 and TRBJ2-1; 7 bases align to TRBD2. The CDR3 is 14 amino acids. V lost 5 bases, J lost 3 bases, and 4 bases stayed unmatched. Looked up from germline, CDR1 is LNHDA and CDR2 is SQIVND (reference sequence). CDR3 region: CASSLGEGYNEQFF. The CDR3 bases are TGTGCCAGTAGTCTGGGGGAGGGCTACAATGAGCAGTTCTTC.

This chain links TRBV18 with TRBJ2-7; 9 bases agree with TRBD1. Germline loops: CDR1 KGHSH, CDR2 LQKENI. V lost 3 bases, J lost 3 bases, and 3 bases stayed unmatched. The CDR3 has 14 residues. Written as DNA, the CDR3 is TGTGCCAGCTCACCTGGGACAGGGAACTACGAGCAGTACTTC. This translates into CASSPGTGNYEQYF. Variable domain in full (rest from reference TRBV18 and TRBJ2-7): NAGVMQNPRHLVRRRGQEARLRCSPMKGHSHVYWYRQLPEEGLKFMVYLQKENIIDESGMPKERFSAEFPKEGPSILRIQQVVRGDSAAYFCASSPGTGNYEQYFGPGTRLTVT.

DNA of the CDR3: TGTGCCATCAGTGATGCGGAGACCCAGTACTTC. Translation: CAISDAETQYF. The chain couples TRBV10-3 to TRBJ2-5; D gene uncertain. The CDR3 runs to 11 residues. In germline, CDR1 is ENHRY, CDR2 SYGVKD. Deletions cut 3 bases from V and 5 bases from J, with 4 bases between.

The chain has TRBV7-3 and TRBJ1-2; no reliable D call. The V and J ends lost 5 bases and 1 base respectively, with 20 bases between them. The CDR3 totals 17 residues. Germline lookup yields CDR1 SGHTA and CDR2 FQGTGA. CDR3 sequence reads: CASSKTRPGVDNYGYTF. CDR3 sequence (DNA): TGTGCCAGCAGCAAAACCCGACCGGGAGTCGATAACTATGGCTACACCTTC.

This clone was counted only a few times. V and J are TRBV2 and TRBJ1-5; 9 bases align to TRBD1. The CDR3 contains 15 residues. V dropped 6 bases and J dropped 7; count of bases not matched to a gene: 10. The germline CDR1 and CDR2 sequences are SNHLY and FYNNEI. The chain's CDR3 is CASSKGTGYLQPQHF. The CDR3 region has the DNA TGTGCCAGCAGCAAAGGGACAGGGTACTTACAGCCCCAGCATTTT.

The CDR3 loop reads CASSGRTPGQGDNEQFF. Written as DNA, the CDR3 is TGTGCCAGCAGCGGACGTACTCCGGGACAGGGGGACAATGAGCAGTTCTTC. The V gene is TRBV7-6, the J gene TRBJ2-1; TRBD1 aligns across 11 bases. The germline V gene has CDR1 SGHVS and CDR2 FNYEAQ. The CDR3 covers 17 residues. Losses at the gene ends were 5 bases for V and 5 bases for J; bases not matched to a gene: 11.

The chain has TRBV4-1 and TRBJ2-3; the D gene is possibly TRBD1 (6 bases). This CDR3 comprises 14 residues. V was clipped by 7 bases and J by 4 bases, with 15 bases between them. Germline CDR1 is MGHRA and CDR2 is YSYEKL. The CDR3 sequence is CASKGQKRADTQYF. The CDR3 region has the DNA TGCGCCAGCAAAGGACAGAAAAGAGCAGATACGCAGTATTTT.

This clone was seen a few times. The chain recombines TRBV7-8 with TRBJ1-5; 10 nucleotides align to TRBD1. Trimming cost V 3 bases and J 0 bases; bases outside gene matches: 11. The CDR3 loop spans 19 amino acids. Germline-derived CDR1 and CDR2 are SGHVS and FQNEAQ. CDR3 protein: CASSFDRQGAINSNQPQHF. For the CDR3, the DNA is TGTGCCAGCAGCTTCGACAGACAGGGGGCCATCAATAGCAATCAGCCCCAGCATTTT.